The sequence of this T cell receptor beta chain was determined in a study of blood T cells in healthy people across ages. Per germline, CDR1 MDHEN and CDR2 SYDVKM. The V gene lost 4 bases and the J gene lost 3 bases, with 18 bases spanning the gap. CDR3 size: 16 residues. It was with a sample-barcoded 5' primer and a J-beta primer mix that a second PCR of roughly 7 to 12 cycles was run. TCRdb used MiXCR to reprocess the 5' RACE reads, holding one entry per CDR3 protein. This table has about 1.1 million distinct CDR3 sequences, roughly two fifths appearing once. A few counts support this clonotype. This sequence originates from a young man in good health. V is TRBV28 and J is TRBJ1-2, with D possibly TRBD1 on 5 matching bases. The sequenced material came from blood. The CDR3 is CASSSPDTAIYYGYTF. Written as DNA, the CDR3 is TGTGCCAGCAGTTCCCCGGACACAGCGATATACTATGGCTACACCTTC.